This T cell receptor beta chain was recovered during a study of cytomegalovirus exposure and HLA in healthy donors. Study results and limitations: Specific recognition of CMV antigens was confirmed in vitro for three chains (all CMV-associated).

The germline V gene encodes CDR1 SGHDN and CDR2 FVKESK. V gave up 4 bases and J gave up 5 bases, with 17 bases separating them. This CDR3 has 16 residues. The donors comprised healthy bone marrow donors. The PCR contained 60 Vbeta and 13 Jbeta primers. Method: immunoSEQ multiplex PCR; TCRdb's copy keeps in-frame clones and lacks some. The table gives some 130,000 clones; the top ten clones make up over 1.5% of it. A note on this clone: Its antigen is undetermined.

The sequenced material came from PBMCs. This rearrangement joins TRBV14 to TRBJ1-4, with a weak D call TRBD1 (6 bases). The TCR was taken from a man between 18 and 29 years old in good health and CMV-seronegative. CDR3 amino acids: CASSPLGRDTNEKLFF. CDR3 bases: TGTGCCAGCAGCCCCTTGGGGAGGGACACAAATGAAAAACTGTTTTTT.